The count of the clone carrying this TCR beta chain is one. Antigen: not known. Sequencing was performed with immunoSEQ multiplex PCR; in TCRdb, only in-frame clones are kept and a portion is missing. The profile shows about 1,200 clones, roughly 80% of them singletons. This record comes from a study of OX40 agonist ivuxolimab in advanced cancers. About the research overall: An anti-OX40 (CD134) antibody with agonistic activity, ivuxolimab, was administered to patients. Patients receiving dose escalation had hepatocellular carcinoma, melanoma, renal cell or head and neck cancer. Study results and caveats: Circulating CD4+ and CD8+ T cells showed clonal expansion by week 6 at 0.1 to 3.0 mg/kg. Antigen specificity of clonally expanded peripheral T cells was not established.

Germline CDR1 LNHDA, CDR2 SQIVND (reference sequence). The CDR3 runs to 15 residues. Trimming took 5 bases from V and 3 from J, leaving 17 bases between them. Sample acquisition took place in a trial of the OX40 agonist ivuxolimab. This sequence joins TRBV19 and TRBJ2-7; D unclear. The TCR was taken from an adult with an advanced solid tumor such as melanoma, head and neck, liver or kidney cancer. CDR3 bases: TGTGCCAGTAGTCTTGCGAGCAGTTGGCGCTACGAGCAGTACTTC. Protein: CASSLASSWRYEQYF.